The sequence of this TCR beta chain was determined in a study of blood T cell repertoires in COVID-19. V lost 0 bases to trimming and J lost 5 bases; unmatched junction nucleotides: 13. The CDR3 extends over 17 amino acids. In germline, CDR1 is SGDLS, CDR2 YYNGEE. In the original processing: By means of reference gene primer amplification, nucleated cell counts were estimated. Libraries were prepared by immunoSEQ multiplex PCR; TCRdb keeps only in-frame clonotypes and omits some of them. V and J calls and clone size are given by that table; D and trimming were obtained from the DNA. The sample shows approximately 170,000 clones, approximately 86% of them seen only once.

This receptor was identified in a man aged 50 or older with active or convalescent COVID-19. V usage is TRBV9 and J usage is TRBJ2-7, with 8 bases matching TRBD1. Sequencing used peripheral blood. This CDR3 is CASSVGLRTGTFHEQYF. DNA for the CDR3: TGTGCCAGCAGCGTAGGGTTGAGGACAGGGACGTTCCACGAGCAGTACTTC.